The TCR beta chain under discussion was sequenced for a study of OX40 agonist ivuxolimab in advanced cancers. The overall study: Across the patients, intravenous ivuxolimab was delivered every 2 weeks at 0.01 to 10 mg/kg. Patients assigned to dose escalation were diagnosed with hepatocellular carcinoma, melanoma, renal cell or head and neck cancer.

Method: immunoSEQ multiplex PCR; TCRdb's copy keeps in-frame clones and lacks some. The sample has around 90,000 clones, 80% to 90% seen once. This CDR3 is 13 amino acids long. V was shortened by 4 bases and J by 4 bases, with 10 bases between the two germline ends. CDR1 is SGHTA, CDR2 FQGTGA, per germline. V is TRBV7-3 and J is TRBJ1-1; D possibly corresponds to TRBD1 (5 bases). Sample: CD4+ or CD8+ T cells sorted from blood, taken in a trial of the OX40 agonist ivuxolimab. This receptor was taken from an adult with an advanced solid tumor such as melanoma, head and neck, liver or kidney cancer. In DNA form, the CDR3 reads TGTGCCAGCAGCTCAGGGTCTGGCACTGAAGCTTTCTTT. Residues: CASSSGSGTEAFF.